Presented here are 24 T cell receptor beta chains from one specimen sequenced in a study of T cell responses to AZD1222 COVID-19 vaccine (dated by TCRdb to about 2021). The library was built by means of the immunoSEQ multiplex PCR assay. TCRdb mirrors the immuneACCESS table, restricted to in-frame sequences. Some clones are absent from its copies; in checked studies, under half trace to an unresolved V gene, and the reason for the others is unknown. This sample lists roughly 190,000 clones; approximately 92% were detected once. 1% to 1.5% of the sample is held by the ten biggest clonotypes. Read against the paper, the sample's time point label means: baseline before first vaccination. This specimen was peripheral blood, taken on day 0 of AZD1222 vaccination. These receptors all come from an adult in good health.

This clone was detected once. This chain connects TRBV19 to TRBJ1-6; the D is unclear. The germline CDR1 and CDR2 sequences are LNHDA and SQIVND (reference sequence). CDR3 size: 14 residues. The V end was cut by 5 bases, the J end by 12 bases, with 17 bases between. The CDR3, as DNA: TGTGCCAGTAGTTTAGGCGACGGTTATCTACCCCTCCACTTT. Translation gives CASSLGDGYLPLHF.

The chain combines TRBV28 with TRBJ1-1, with a possible D match to TRBD1 (6 bases). The CDR3 runs to 13 residues. Trimming removed 10 bases from V and 6 bases from J, with 18 bases in between. Germline CDR1 and CDR2: MDHEN and SYDVKM. The CDR3 bases are TGTGCCATCACGACCGGGCAGGGGTCTGAAGCTTTCTTT. Protein product: CAITTGQGSEAFF.

The V call is TRBV27, the J call TRBJ1-1; TRBD1 might be the D (6 bases). Germline CDR1 is MNHEY and CDR2 is SMNVEV (reference sequence). The V end lost 3 bases, the J end lost 7 bases, and 12 bases lay between the germline ends. This CDR3 region has 13 residues. The CDR3 coding sequence is TGTGCCAGCAGTTTTGCAGGGGCGTTTGAAGCTTTCTTT. Translation gives CASSFAGAFEAFF.

This clone was observed once. The CDR3 loop is CASSLNGGAPSNTGELFF. DNA of the CDR3: TGTGCCAGCAGCTTAAACGGGGGCGCGCCTTCGAACACCGGGGAGCTGTTTTTT. The chain is built from TRBV7-9 and TRBJ2-2, with D perhaps given as TRBD1 or TRBD2 (6 bases each). Trimming removed 2 bases from V and 0 bases from J, with 16 bases in between. This CDR3 has 18 amino acids. The germline CDR1 and CDR2 sequences are SEHNR and FQNEAQ (reference sequence).

The chain combines TRBV27 with TRBJ2-1, with 8 bases lining up with TRBD1. V was pared by 5 bases and J by 1 base, with 16 bases of the junction left unmatched. The CDR3 length is 19 residues. In germline, CDR1 is MNHEY, CDR2 SMNVEV (reference sequence). The CDR3 here is CASSPSRTGNLLSYNEQFF. CDR3 DNA sequence: TGTGCCAGCAGTCCCAGCCGGACAGGGAATTTACTTTCCTACAATGAGCAGTTCTTC.

The chain recombines TRBV15 with TRBJ1-5; 8 bases are shared with TRBD1. This CDR3 region has 18 residues. Trimming took 0 bases from V and 3 from J; bases not matched to a gene: 10. The V gene's germline CDR1 is LNHNV and CDR2 YYDKDF (reference sequence). The CDR3 loop is CATSRDPPGQASNQPQHF. The CDR3 DNA is TGTGCCACCAGCAGAGATCCCCCGGGACAGGCCTCCAATCAGCCCCAGCATTTT. Based on the CDR3 plus reference TRBV15 and TRBJ1-5, the full variable domain is DAMVIQNPRYQVTQFGKPVTLSCSQTLNHNVMYWYQQKSSQAPKLLFHYYDKDFNNEADTPDNFQSRRPNTSFCFLDIRSPGLGDTAMYLCATSRDPPGQASNQPQHFGDGTRLSIL.

This clone was recorded only once. J is TRBJ2-5 and V is TRBV12-2; TRBD1 was called by the table and not checked on the DNA. TRBV12-2 is assigned pseudogene status. This CDR3 has 14 amino acids. CDR3 region: CASRSGQGKETQYF. The DNA of the CDR3 is TGTGCAAGTCGCTCGGGACAGGGGAAAGAGACCCAGTACTTC.

J is TRBJ1-2 and V is TRBV2; 9 positions agree with TRBD1. CDR3 length equals 14 residues. V was clipped by 3 bases and J by 3 bases; unmatched bases: 2. Germline V CDR1 and CDR2: SNHLY, FYNNEI. CDR3 DNA: TGTGCCAGCAGTGATAGACAGGGGGACTATGGCTACACCTTC. Amino acids: CASSDRQGDYGYTF.

The chain is built from TRBV7-3 and TRBJ1-6; 8 positions agree with TRBD1. This CDR3 comprises 16 residues. Germline lookup yields CDR1 SGHTA and CDR2 FQGTGA. Unmatched junction bases numbered 10, after V lost 5 bases and J lost 7 bases. Here the CDR3 reads CASSEQGQGGNSPLHF. CDR3 bases: TGTGCCAGCAGCGAACAAGGACAGGGAGGGAATTCACCCCTCCACTTT. The complete variable domain, with remaining parts taken from reference TRBV7-3 and TRBJ1-6, reads GAGVSQTPSNKVTEKGKYVELRCDPISGHTALYWYRQSLGQGPEFLIYFQGTGAADDSGLPNDRFFAVRPEGSVSTLKIQRTERGDSAVYLCASSEQGQGGNSPLHFGNGTRLTVT.

The rearrangement links TRBV5-1 to TRBJ2-6, with 8 bases lining up with TRBD1. The CDR3 is 17 amino acids. The germline V gene has CDR1 SGHRS and CDR2 YFSETQ. Trimming at V came to 4 bases and at J to 0 bases, leaving 6 bases not matched to a gene. The CDR3 coding sequence is TGCGCCAGCAGCAGGGGACAGGTTAGCTCTGGGGCCAACGTCCTGACTTTC. It is translated as CASSRGQVSSGANVLTF.

This sequence joins TRBV6-5 and TRBJ2-1; TRBD2 might be the D (6 bases). The length of the CDR3 is 14 residues. V lost 2 bases and J lost 8, with 13 bases in between. Germline V gene sequence: CDR1 MNHEY, CDR2 SVGAGI. CDR3 coding DNA: TGTGCCAGCAGTTACAGGGTGGGGGACTATGAGCAGTTCTTC. Amino acid sequence: CASSYRVGDYEQFF.

The gene calls are TRBV10-1 and TRBJ2-1, with D maybe TRBD1 (5 bases). The ends were cut back, 2 bases at V and 2 bases at J, with 10 bases in the middle. Germline CDR1 and CDR2: WNHNN and SYGVQD (reference sequence). The CDR3 has 15 amino acids. The CDR3 sequence: CASSEDRKTYNEQFF. Written as DNA, the CDR3 is TGCGCCAGCAGTGAGGACAGAAAGACCTACAATGAGCAGTTCTTC.

This chain connects TRBV6-5 to TRBJ2-1, with a weak D call TRBD1 (6 bases). Germline CDR1 and CDR2: MNHEY and SVGAGI. V lost 5 bases, J lost 2 bases, and 10 bases lay in between. The CDR3 is 14 amino acids. The CDR3 sequence is CASSTGQTYNEQFF. CDR3 nucleotides: TGTGCCAGCAGTACGGGACAAACCTACAATGAGCAGTTCTTC.

The J gene is TRBJ1-1, the V gene TRBV7-2; D perhaps matches TRBD1 (6 bases). The CDR3 loop spans 14 amino acids. V was trimmed by 5 bases and J by 1 base, leaving 11 bases between them. Looked up from germline, CDR1 is SGHTA and CDR2 is FQGNSA. The CDR3 region has the DNA TGTGCCAGCAGCCTGGGGGCAGCGAACACTGAAGCTTTCTTT. Amino acid sequence: CASSLGAANTEAFF.

In DNA form, the CDR3 reads TGTGCCAGCAGTTACACTCAGGGGAGCCTCCACTTT. Translated: CASSYTQGSLHF. V is TRBV6-5 and J is TRBJ1-6; D is possibly TRBD1 (6 bases). The CDR3 extends over 12 amino acids. The germline V and J ends were trimmed by 2 bases and 15 bases, with 11 bases remaining between them. The germline CDR1 and CDR2 sequences are MNHEY and SVGAGI.

The chain combines TRBV11-3 with TRBJ2-1; D remains unclear. Germline V gene sequence: CDR1 SGHNT, CDR2 YENEEA. The CDR3 spans 14 residues. V lost 1 base, J lost 7 bases, and 11 bases lay in between. DNA of the CDR3: TGTGCCAGCAGCTTAGGACGCCTCGCTAATGAGCAGTTCTTC. It specifies CASSLGRLANEQFF.

This clone was seen only once. The chain combines TRBV2 with TRBJ1-5; D might be TRBD1 (6 bases). Trimming removed 8 bases at V and 2 bases at J, with 13 bases between. This CDR3 region has 14 residues. The germline gives CDR1 SNHLY, CDR2 FYNNEI. CDR3 DNA sequence: TGTGCCAGCGCCGGACAGAGCCGCAATCAGCCCCAGCATTTT. This encodes CASAGQSRNQPQHF.

The J gene is TRBJ2-1, the V gene TRBV5-1; D unresolved. This CDR3 spans 13 amino acids. The V gene's germline CDR1 is SGHRS and CDR2 YFSETQ. The V end lost 2 bases, the J end lost 7 bases, and 10 bases lay between the germline ends. The CDR3 loop is CASSFLSENEQFF. In DNA, the CDR3 is TGCGCCAGCAGCTTTCTTTCCGAAAATGAGCAGTTCTTC.

The chain links TRBV18 to TRBJ2-3, with 7 bases that match TRBD2. Germline V gene lookup returns CDR1 KGHSH and CDR2 LQKENI. This CDR3 region has 13 residues. V trimming: 8 bases; J trimming: 5 bases; junction bases outside the gene matches: 7. The CDR3 sequence is CASDRGVGDTQYF. The DNA of the CDR3 is TGTGCCAGCGATCGGGGGGTTGGAGATACGCAGTATTTT.

The chain employs TRBV29-1 and TRBJ2-2; the D is unclear. The CDR3 spans 15 residues. Germline CDR1 and CDR2: SQVTM and ANQGSEA. V shed 7 bases and J shed 5 bases, with 20 bases lying between them. CDR3 sequence: CSASRIGVYTGELFF. The CDR3 coding sequence is TGCAGCGCCTCCAGGATTGGGGTATATACCGGGGAGCTGTTTTTT.

The gene calls are TRBV10-3 and TRBJ1-1, with unresolved D. This CDR3 is 13 amino acids long. V lost 8 bases, J lost 4 bases, and 14 bases lay in between. Germline CDR1 and CDR2: ENHRY and SYGVKD. CDR3 residues: CAIRLGASTEAFF. In DNA form, the CDR3 reads TGTGCCATCCGTTTAGGCGCGTCCACTGAAGCTTTCTTT.

The V call is TRBV28, the J call TRBJ1-1; weak D call: TRBD1 (5 bases). From germline, CDR1 is MDHEN and CDR2 SYDVKM. This CDR3 region has 14 residues. V lost 5 bases to trimming and J lost 1 base, with 11 bases between them. This CDR3 is CASSLGARNTEAFF. The DNA of the CDR3 is TGTGCCAGCAGTCTCGGGGCGCGGAACACTGAAGCTTTCTTT.

The CDR3 DNA sequence: TGTGCCAGCGCGTCCTACGAGCAGTACTTC. Translated, it gives CASASYEQYF. The chain joins TRBV2 to TRBJ2-7; no reliable D call. Germline V gene data show CDR1 as SNHLY and CDR2 as FYNNEI. Trimming stripped 8 bases from V and 1 base from J, with 3 bases between. This CDR3 contains 10 residues.

This chain joins TRBV7-2 and TRBJ2-1; 10 nucleotides match TRBD2. V was clipped by 5 bases and J by 3 bases; unmatched bases: 1. This CDR3 contains 14 residues. Germline V CDR1 and CDR2: SGHTA, FQGNSA. The chain's CDR3 is CASSRTSGYNEQFF. CDR3 bases: TGTGCCAGCAGCCGGACTAGCGGCTACAATGAGCAGTTCTTC.